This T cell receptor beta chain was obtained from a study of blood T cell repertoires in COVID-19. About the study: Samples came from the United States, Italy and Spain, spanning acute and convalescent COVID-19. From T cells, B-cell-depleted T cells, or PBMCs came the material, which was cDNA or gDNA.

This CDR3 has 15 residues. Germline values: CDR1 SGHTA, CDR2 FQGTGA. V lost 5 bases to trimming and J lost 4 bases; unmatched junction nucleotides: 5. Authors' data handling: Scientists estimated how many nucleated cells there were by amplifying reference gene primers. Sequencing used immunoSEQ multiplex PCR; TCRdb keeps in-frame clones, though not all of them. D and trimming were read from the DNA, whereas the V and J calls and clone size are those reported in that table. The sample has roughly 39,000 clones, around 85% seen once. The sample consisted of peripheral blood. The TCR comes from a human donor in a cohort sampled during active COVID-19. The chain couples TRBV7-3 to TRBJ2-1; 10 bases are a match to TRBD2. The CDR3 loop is CASSPASGGYNEQFF. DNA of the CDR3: TGTGCCAGCAGCCCGGCTAGCGGGGGTTACAATGAGCAGTTCTTC.